This TCR beta chain was captured by sequencing in a study of blood T cell repertoires in COVID-19. In terms of age and location, participants ranged from roughly 18 to 90 years and lived in roughly 22 US areas. Per the original methods: The assay estimated nucleated cells by amplifying reference gene primers. Profiled with immunoSEQ multiplex PCR; TCRdb holds only in-frame clones, not every one. V and J calls plus clone size are reproduced from that table; the DNA served to infer D and trimming. Among hundreds of thousands of clones listed, around 88% were seen once. The trim removed 4 bases at V and 5 bases at J, leaving 3 bases unmatched. The CDR3 length is 13 residues. CDR1 and CDR2 (germline): SGHRS, YFSETQ.

The source is a middle-aged woman with acute COVID-19. Sequencing used PBMCs or T cells enriched from blood (not recorded which). The chain is built from TRBV5-1 and TRBJ2-7; 10 bases map to TRBD1. The CDR3 protein is CASSRDRGNEQYV. The CDR3 region has the DNA TGCGCCAGCAGCAGGGACAGGGGCAACGAGCAGTACGTC.